The next 24 T cell receptor beta chains were all read from a single sample in a study of graft-versus-host responses after intestinal transplantation. The assay was immunoSEQ multiplex PCR, and TCRdb's table has in-frame clones only and misses some. The data contain about 21,000 clones, 85% to 95% of them singletons. The sequencing here drew on PBMCs, taken roughly 270 days after intestinal transplant. The receptor source for this set is a human patient who received an intestinal transplant, so some T cells may come from the graft donor.

The rearrangement joins TRBV7-9 to TRBJ2-3, with 9 bases lining up with TRBD2. The length of the CDR3 is 19 residues. With 5 bases clipped from V and 0 bases from J, the junction kept 15 bases outside the gene matches. CDR1 and CDR2 from the germline V gene are SEHNR and FQNEAQ (reference sequence). CDR3 sequence: CASSRTEASGTSSTDTQYF. The CDR3 DNA follows: TGTGCCAGCAGCCGAACGGAGGCTAGCGGGACCAGTAGCACAGATACGCAGTATTTT. Together with reference TRBV7-9 and TRBJ2-3, the CDR3 gives the full variable domain: DTGVSQNPRHKITKRGQNVTFRCDPISEHNRLYWYRQTLGQGPEFLTYFQNEAQLEKSRLLSDRFSAERPKGSFSTLEIQRTEQGDSAMYLCASSRTEASGTSSTDTQYFGPGTRLTVL.

There are a few counts of this clone. V usage is TRBV5-1 and J usage is TRBJ1-2; TRBD1 is a possible D gene (5 bases). V gave up 2 bases and J gave up 4 bases, with 12 bases separating them. This CDR3 region has 14 residues. CDR1 SGHRS and CDR2 YFSETQ come from the germline V gene. In DNA, the CDR3 is TGCGCCAGCAGCTTCTCTATGGGGGTCTATGGCTACACCTTC. Translating it yields CASSFSMGVYGYTF.

The CDR3 loop reads CASRTTQGWDYEQYF. The CDR3 DNA sequence: TGTGCCAGCAGGACCACACAGGGGTGGGACTACGAGCAGTACTTC. J is TRBJ2-7 and V is TRBV6-5; 7 bases fit TRBD1. This CDR3 spans 15 amino acids. Germline V CDR1 and CDR2: MNHEY, SVGAGI. With V trimmed by 6 bases and J by 3 bases, 11 bases remained unmatched.

This chain uses TRBV27 with TRBJ2-7; 7 positions match TRBD1. The CDR3 sequence is 13 residues long. Germline V gene data show CDR1 as MNHEY and CDR2 as SMNVEV (reference sequence). V shed 6 bases and J 5 bases; nucleotides not matched to a gene: 7. The CDR3 loop is CASSDREPHEQYF. The CDR3 DNA follows: TGTGCCAGCAGCGACAGGGAACCCCACGAGCAGTACTTC.

V gene TRBV5-1 combines with J gene TRBJ2-7; 12 bases map to TRBD2. V trimming: 1 base; J trimming: 1 base; junction bases outside the gene matches: 6. The length of the CDR3 is 17 residues. CDR1 is SGHRS and CDR2 is YFSETQ in the germline V gene. CDR3 sequence (DNA): TGCGCCAGCAGCTTGTCCAGGACTAGCGGGATGTCCTACGAGCAGTACTTC. This codes for CASSLSRTSGMSYEQYF.

This clone has just a few counts. The J gene is TRBJ1-1, the V gene TRBV6-5; D may be TRBD1 (6 bases). V was trimmed by 4 bases and J by 2 bases, leaving 8 bases between them. CDR3 length: 13 residues. CDR1 and CDR2 from the germline V gene are MNHEY and SVGAGI. The CDR3: CASSSGENTEAFF. As DNA, the CDR3 is TGTGCCAGCAGTTCAGGGGAAAACACTGAAGCTTTCTTT.

The chain couples TRBV5-4 to TRBJ1-5, with D perhaps TRBD1 (6 bases). Germline lookup yields CDR1 SGHNT and CDR2 YYREEE (reference sequence). Trimming pared 2 bases from V and 6 bases from J, leaving 12 bases between. The CDR3 covers 14 residues. CDR3 nucleotide sequence: TGTGCCAGCAGCTTAGGGGGAAGAGGTCAGCCCCAGCATTTT. Its translation is CASSLGGRGQPQHF.

This clone appeared once. The gene calls are TRBV19 and TRBJ1-4; D is unclear. Germline CDR1 and CDR2: LNHDA and SQIVND (reference sequence). V lost 3 bases to trimming and J lost 6 bases, with 17 bases between them. The CDR3 sequence is 16 residues long. This CDR3 reads CASSIGVGSGDEKLFF. CDR3 in DNA: TGTGCCAGTAGTATTGGCGTGGGCAGTGGTGATGAAAAACTGTTTTTT.

The chain uses TRBV12-5 and TRBJ2-2; 7 bases are shared with TRBD2. The CDR3 consists of 16 residues. The germline V gene has CDR1 LGHNT and CDR2 FRNRAP. The V and J ends lost 0 bases and 6 bases, in that order; junction bases with no gene match: 7. CDR3 protein: CASGLVRTSGAGELFF. For the CDR3, the DNA is TGTGCTAGTGGTTTGGTACGGACTAGTGGGGCCGGGGAGCTGTTTTTT.

The V and J genes are TRBV28 and TRBJ2-7; either TRBD1 or TRBD2 may fit D (5 bases each). Between the trimmed V and J ends, which lost 3 bases and 3 bases, there was a span of 9 bases. The CDR3 is 13 residues long. Germline loops: CDR1 MDHEN, CDR2 SYDVKM. CDR3 coding DNA: TGTGCCAGCAGTTTTGGGACCCACTACGAGCAGTACTTC. It yields the protein CASSFGTHYEQYF.

In this sample, this clone turned up once. The rearrangement joins TRBV27 to TRBJ2-1; 8 nucleotides line up with TRBD2. Trimming took 7 bases from V and 1 from J; bases not matched to a gene: 3. This CDR3 region has 14 residues. Germline values: CDR1 MNHEY, CDR2 SMNVEV (reference sequence). This CDR3 is CASTLAGSYNEQFF. The CDR3 nucleotides read TGTGCCAGCACCCTAGCGGGTTCCTACAATGAGCAGTTCTTC.

This chain uses TRBV27 with TRBJ2-3, with D perhaps matching TRBD1 (5 bases). Germline V CDR1 and CDR2: MNHEY, SMNVEV (reference sequence). V was trimmed by 4 bases and J by 8 bases, leaving 10 bases between them. This CDR3 is 12 amino acids long. The CDR3 sequence: CASSSSQGTQYF. As DNA, the CDR3 is TGTGCCAGCAGTTCCAGCCAGGGTACGCAGTATTTT.

This clone was observed a single time. V and J are TRBV7-9 and TRBJ2-7; TRBD1 aligns across 11 bases. Germline lookup yields CDR1 SEHNR and CDR2 FQNEAQ (reference sequence). Trimming cost V 1 base and J 3 bases; bases outside gene matches: 8. The CDR3 runs 17 residues. CDR3 in amino acids: CASSLEIRDRGNYEQYF. CDR3 DNA: TGTGCCAGCAGCTTAGAGATCCGGGACAGGGGGAACTACGAGCAGTACTTC. Together with reference TRBV7-9 and TRBJ2-7, the CDR3 gives the full variable domain: DTGVSQNPRHKITKRGQNVTFRCDPISEHNRLYWYRQTLGQGPEFLTYFQNEAQLEKSRLLSDRFSAERPKGSFSTLEIQRTEQGDSAMYLCASSLEIRDRGNYEQYFGPGTRLTVT.

The chain has TRBV5-4 and TRBJ1-2; tentative D call: TRBD1 (5 bases). Germline CDR1 SGHNT, CDR2 YYREEE (reference sequence). Trimming took off 3 bases at V and 4 bases at J, with 19 bases between the two ends. The CDR3 extends over 16 amino acids. CDR3 loop: CASSWARDSFVYGYTF. The CDR3 DNA sequence: TGTGCCAGCAGCTGGGCCCGAGACAGCTTCGTCTATGGCTACACCTTC.

The CDR3 protein is CASSTTGNTEAFF. The DNA for the CDR3 is TGTGCCAGCAGCACGACAGGGAACACTGAAGCTTTCTTT. The chain combines TRBV7-3 with TRBJ1-1, with a possible D match to TRBD1 (6 bases). This CDR3 has 13 amino acids. Germline assignment: CDR1 SGHTA and CDR2 FQGTGA. Trimming cost V 5 bases and J 1 base, with 8 bases left between them. Combining the CDR3 with reference TRBV7-3 and TRBJ1-1 gives the whole variable domain GAGVSQTPSNKVTEKGKYVELRCDPISGHTALYWYRQSLGQGPEFLIYFQGTGAADDSGLPNDRFFAVRPEGSVSTLKIQRTERGDSAVYLCASSTTGNTEAFFGQGTRLTVV.

The chain links TRBV6-1 to TRBJ1-2, with 10 bases lining up with TRBD1. CDR1 MNHNS and CDR2 SASEGT come from the germline V gene. The CDR3 totals 11 residues. Trimming cost V 3 bases and J 14 bases; bases outside gene matches: 3. The CDR3 bases are TGTGCCAGCAGTGAGTTGGACAGGGGGACCTTC. This encodes CASSELDRGTF.

This chain connects TRBV4-1 to TRBJ2-1, with 13 bases fitting TRBD2. CDR3 length: 16 amino acids. Germline-derived CDR1 and CDR2 are MGHRA and YSYEKL. The J segment lost 8 bases and the V segment lost 2 bases, leaving 6 bases of the junction unmatched. The CDR3 sequence: CASSQSGTSGVYEQFF. In nucleotides, the CDR3 is TGCGCCAGCAGCCAATCCGGGACTAGCGGGGTCTATGAGCAGTTCTTC.

The chain employs TRBV18 and TRBJ2-4; tentatively, D is TRBD2 (7 bases). This CDR3 contains 19 residues. CDR1 is KGHSH, CDR2 LQKENI, per germline. The ends were cut back, 2 bases at V and 3 bases at J, with 23 bases in the middle. The CDR3 reads CASSPGVRGAAPVKNIQYF. CDR3 nucleotide sequence: TGTGCCAGCTCACCAGGAGTCCGGGGGGCAGCCCCGGTCAAAAACATTCAGTACTTC.

The chain carries TRBV19 and TRBJ1-1; 7 bases fit TRBD1. V gave up 3 bases and J gave up 2 bases; unmatched junction bases: 9. In germline, CDR1 is LNHDA, CDR2 SQIVND (reference sequence). CDR3 length: 16 residues. The CDR3 DNA reads TGTGCCAGTAGTATTCGGCAGGGGGGAGGAAACACTGAAGCTTTCTTT. Protein product: CASSIRQGGGNTEAFF.

The chain links TRBV27 to TRBJ2-1; maybe TRBD2 (5 bases). The CDR3 has 13 residues. Looked up from germline, CDR1 is MNHEY and CDR2 is SMNVEV (reference sequence). V was pared by 2 bases and J by 5 bases, with 7 bases between. The CDR3 nucleotides read TGTGCCAGCAGTTTAGGAGGAGACAATGAGCAGTTCTTC. It translates to CASSLGGDNEQFF.

The count of this clone is one. The V and J genes are TRBV27 and TRBJ2-7, with D perhaps matching TRBD2 (6 bases). Germline CDR1 MNHEY, CDR2 SMNVEV (reference sequence). The CDR3 contains 15 residues. The germline V and J ends were trimmed by 2 bases and 3 bases, with 14 bases remaining between them. CDR3 sequence reads: CASSLRDGRLYEQYF. The CDR3 DNA is TGTGCCAGCAGTTTAAGGGACGGGAGACTCTACGAGCAGTACTTC.

The J gene is TRBJ2-3, the V gene TRBV5-1, with 16 bases fitting TRBD2. The trim removed 4 bases at V and 3 bases at J, leaving 14 bases unmatched. The germline gives CDR1 SGHRS, CDR2 YFSETQ. The CDR3 is 20 amino acids. The CDR3 is CASSPGTSGRASDTTDTQYF. In DNA form, the CDR3 reads TGCGCCAGCAGCCCTGGGACTAGCGGGAGGGCCTCAGATACGACAGATACGCAGTATTTT. Full variable domain (rest looked up from reference TRBV5-1 and TRBJ2-3): KAGVTQTPRYLIKTRGQQVTLSCSPISGHRSVSWYQQTPGQGLQFLFEYFSETQRNKGNFPGRFSGRQFSNSRSEMNVSTLELGDSALYLCASSPGTSGRASDTTDTQYFGPGTRLTVL.

The chain joins TRBV2 to TRBJ2-7; 11 positions match TRBD2. CDR3 length equals 17 residues. The junction had 9 bases not matched to a gene; V was cut back by 3 bases and J by 2 bases. In germline, CDR1 is SNHLY, CDR2 FYNNEI. The CDR3 DNA is TGTGCCAGCAGTGAGCTAGCGGGAGGCCCAACGACCTACGAGCAGTACTTC. It encodes CASSELAGGPTTYEQYF.

This rearrangement joins TRBV5-4 to TRBJ1-4, with D possibly TRBD1 on 6 matching bases. Germline CDR1 SGHNT, CDR2 YYREEE (reference sequence). This CDR3 is built from 14 residues. Trimming left V 4 bases short and J 4 bases short, with 11 bases between. Here the CDR3 DNA reads TGTGCCAGCAGCCAGGGACAAGATAATGAAAAACTGTTTTTT. Translated, it gives CASSQGQDNEKLFF.